These 15 T cell receptor beta chains were sequenced from one sample in a study of human T cells and chemical hapten exposure. Regarding time point: patch test 3, about 24 weeks after DPC sensitization. Treatment here: therapeutic diphenylcyclopropenone sensitization with weekly scalp DPC. TCRdb re-called the RACE reads through MiXCR, storing one row per CDR3 protein. The table shows some 110,000 distinct CDR3 sequences, with roughly 12% occurring only once. The source material was whole blood, sampled in connection with sensitization to the hapten diphenylcyclopropenone (DPC). All receptors derive from a woman between 50 and 59 years old with alopecia areata. Some clones in this sample may be carry-over from other donors' samples.

In its sample, this clonotype was seen a few times. CDR3 region: CASSPSSGELFF. DNA of the CDR3: TGTGCCAGCAGCCCTAGCAGCGGGGAGCTGTTTTTT. This sequence joins TRBV7-9 and TRBJ2-2; tentatively, D is TRBD2 (5 bases). V gave up 5 bases and J gave up 7 bases, with 8 bases separating them. CDR3 length: 12 amino acids. From germline, CDR1 is SEHNR and CDR2 FQNEAQ (reference sequence).

V and J are TRBV3-1 and TRBJ2-2, with no clear D. This CDR3 spans 16 amino acids. Deletions cut 1 base from V and 4 bases from J, with 13 bases between. Germline lookup yields CDR1 LGHDT and CDR2 YNNKEL (reference sequence). CDR3 coding DNA: TGTGCCAGCAGCCAAGGAGTACACGGACCCACCGGGGAGCTGTTTTTT. Encoded protein: CASSQGVHGPTGELFF. Combining the CDR3 with reference TRBV3-1 and TRBJ2-2 gives the whole variable domain DTAVSQTPKYLVTQMGNDKSIKCEQNLGHDTMYWYKQDSKKFLKIMFSYNNKELIINETVPNRFSPKSPDKAHLNLHINSLELGDSAVYFCASSQGVHGPTGELFFGEGSRLTVL.

V and J are TRBV2 and TRBJ2-1, with 9 bases lining up with TRBD2. Trimming removed 6 bases from V and 4 bases from J; junction bases left unmatched: 10. The CDR3 consists of 16 residues. Germline CDR1 reads SNHLY; CDR2 reads FYNNEI. CDR3 nucleotide sequence: TGTGCCAGCAGGAGGTCAGAGACTAGCGGTTACAATGAGCAGTTCTTC. This codes for CASRRSETSGYNEQFF.

The chain joins TRBV29-1 to TRBJ2-1, with TRBD1 matching 8 bases. Unmatched junction bases numbered 15, after V lost 7 bases and J lost 7 bases. Germline loops: CDR1 SQVTM, CDR2 ANQGSEA. This CDR3 has 15 amino acids. The CDR3 loop is CSAEAQGAGRNEQFF. CDR3 bases: TGCAGCGCCGAAGCGCAGGGGGCGGGAAGGAATGAGCAGTTCTTC.

Many counts were recorded for this clonotype. The chain carries TRBV18 and TRBJ2-4, with TRBD2 matching over 14 bases. V shed 3 bases, J shed 1 base, and the junction held 11 bases outside the gene matches. CDR1 is KGHSH and CDR2 is LQKENI in the germline V gene. There are 20 residues in the CDR3. CDR3 nucleotides: TGTGCCAGCTCACCGGGACTAGCGGGAGTAGGATGGATTGCCAAAAACATTCAGTACTTC. It translates to CASSPGLAGVGWIAKNIQYF. The full variable domain, with the rest looked up from reference TRBV18 and TRBJ2-4, is NAGVMQNPRHLVRRRGQEARLRCSPMKGHSHVYWYRQLPEEGLKFMVYLQKENIIDESGMPKERFSAEFPKEGPSILRIQQVVRGDSAAYFCASSPGLAGVGWIAKNIQYFGAGTRLSVL.

The chain is built from TRBV12-3 or TRBV12-4 and TRBJ1-2; D remains unclear. The ends were cut back, 5 bases at V and 8 bases at J, with 12 bases in the middle. The CDR3 sequence is 12 residues long. CDR3 loop: CASSPSSKGYTF. The DNA for the CDR3 is TGTGCCAGCAGTCCCAGTTCGAAGGGCTACACCTTC.

This clonotype was counted many times. The J gene is TRBJ2-7, the V gene TRBV6-5; a possible D gene is TRBD2 (5 bases). The germline V gene encodes CDR1 MNHEY and CDR2 SVGAGI. This CDR3 comprises 15 residues. V was trimmed by 0 bases and J by 2 bases, leaving 11 bases between them. For the CDR3, the DNA is TGTGCCAGCAGTTACTCGAGGACTCTTACCTACGAGCAGTACTTC. Its translation is CASSYSRTLTYEQYF.

V gene TRBV7-2 combines with J gene TRBJ2-1, with 7 bases fitting TRBD1. Per the germline V gene, CDR1 is SGHTA and CDR2 is FQGNSA. This CDR3 comprises 14 residues. Germline trimming cut 5 bases from V and 5 bases from J; bases unmatched to any gene: 6. In DNA, the CDR3 is TGTGCCAGCAGCCCCGGGACAGTCCACAATGAGCAGTTCTTC. Translating gives CASSPGTVHNEQFF.

The V call is TRBV28, the J call TRBJ1-1; D is undetermined. This CDR3 has 14 amino acids. In germline, CDR1 is MDHEN, CDR2 SYDVKM. V shed 2 bases and J shed 6 bases, with 13 bases lying between them. The CDR3 nucleotides read TGTGCCAGCAGTTTACCCAAGCCTTGGGCTGAAGCTTTCTTT. Its translation: CASSLPKPWAEAFF.

This clonotype was observed a few times. The CDR3 sequence: CASSLAATSMNTEAFF. The CDR3 DNA reads TGTGCCAGCAGCTTAGCGGCAACGTCCATGAACACTGAAGCTTTCTTT. The V and J genes are TRBV11-2 and TRBJ1-1, with D hard to call. V lost 1 base, J lost 0 bases, and 12 bases lay in between. The CDR3 is 16 residues long. CDR1 is SGHAT, CDR2 FQNNGV, per germline.

There are a few counts of this clonotype. V and J are TRBV3-1 and TRBJ1-1; TRBD1 is a possible D gene (6 bases). The CDR3 has 15 amino acids. Trimming stripped 0 bases from V and 5 bases from J, with 13 bases between. Germline assignment: CDR1 LGHDT and CDR2 YNNKEL (reference sequence). In DNA, the CDR3 is TGTGCCAGCAGCCAAGACTCTACAGGGAGGACTGAAGCTTTCTTT. Its protein product is CASSQDSTGRTEAFF.

This clonotype was observed at least ten times. This rearrangement joins TRBV5-5 to TRBJ2-7; D remains unclear. Germline CDR1 SGHKS, CDR2 YYEKEE (reference sequence). The CDR3 runs 12 residues. Trimming left V 1 base short and J 5 bases short, with 7 bases between. This CDR3 reads CASSLYRNEQYF. The CDR3, as DNA: TGTGCCAGCAGCTTGTATAGGAACGAGCAGTACTTC.

This clonotype was seen many times. This chain joins TRBV5-4 and TRBJ2-7; the match to TRBD2 covers 8 bases. The CDR3 covers 15 residues. Germline V gives CDR1 SGHNT, CDR2 YYREEE (reference sequence). V lost 5 bases to trimming and J lost 2 bases; unmatched junction nucleotides: 9. The CDR3 bases are TGTGCCAGCAGTTCGGGGGGGGGACTAACCTACGAGCAGTACTTC. It yields the protein CASSSGGGLTYEQYF.

The chain employs TRBV13 and TRBJ2-6, with D uncertain. The germline gives CDR1 PRHDT, CDR2 FYEKMQ (reference sequence). The germline V and J ends were trimmed by 5 bases and 0 bases, with 11 bases remaining between them. CDR3 size: 16 residues. The CDR3 sequence is CASSPSMSSGANVLTF. As DNA, the CDR3 is TGTGCCAGCAGCCCTTCAATGTCCTCTGGGGCCAACGTCCTGACTTTC.

This chain connects TRBV2 to TRBJ2-7; 9 bases align to TRBD2. Germline trimming cut 6 bases from V and 1 base from J; bases unmatched to any gene: 16. The CDR3 extends over 18 amino acids. Per the germline V gene, CDR1 is SNHLY and CDR2 is FYNNEI. The CDR3 bases are TGTGCCAGCAGAGGGAGCGGGGGGCCCCGTGCCCGATCCTACGAGCAGTACTTC. As protein: CASRGSGGPRARSYEQYF.